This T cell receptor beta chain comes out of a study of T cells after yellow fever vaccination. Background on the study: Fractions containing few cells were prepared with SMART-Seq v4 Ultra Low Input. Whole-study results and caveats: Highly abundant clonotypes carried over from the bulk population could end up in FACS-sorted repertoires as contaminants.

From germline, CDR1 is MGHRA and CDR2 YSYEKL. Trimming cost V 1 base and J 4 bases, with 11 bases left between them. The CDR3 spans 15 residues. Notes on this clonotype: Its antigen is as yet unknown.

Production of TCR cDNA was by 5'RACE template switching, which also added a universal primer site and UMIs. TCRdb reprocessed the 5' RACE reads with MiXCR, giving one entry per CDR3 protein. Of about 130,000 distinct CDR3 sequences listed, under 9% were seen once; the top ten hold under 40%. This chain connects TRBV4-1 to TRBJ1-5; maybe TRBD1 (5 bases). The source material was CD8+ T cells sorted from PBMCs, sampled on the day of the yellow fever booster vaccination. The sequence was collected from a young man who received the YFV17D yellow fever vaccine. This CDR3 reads CASSQGRGENQPQHF. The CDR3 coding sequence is TGCGCCAGCAGCCAAGGACGAGGGGAGAATCAGCCCCAGCATTTT.